A single sample is the source of the 19 T cell receptor beta chains below, sequenced in a study of T cell repertoires in cytomegalovirus infection. TCRdb independently ran MiXCR on the reads; one entry per CDR3 protein. Altogether roughly 800,000 distinct CDR3 sequences are present, about 29% being singletons, with the ten largest covering about an eighth. These receptors have no known antigen. Sequenced here: cultured CD8+ T cells from PBMCs, sampled from culture after CMV antigen stimulation. The receptors originated from a human donor in good health (CMV status not recorded). Some clones in this sample may be carry-over from other donors' samples.

This clonotype was seen more than once but under ten times. This rearrangement joins TRBV25-1 to TRBJ1-6, with D possibly matching TRBD1 (6 bases). CDR3 size: 13 residues. Trimming removed 7 bases from V and 7 bases from J, with 11 bases in between. CDR1 MGHDK and CDR2 SYGVNS come from the germline V gene. CDR3 in DNA: TGTGCCAGCATGCAGGGGTGGAATTCACCCCTCCACTTT. Protein sequence: CASMQGWNSPLHF.

This rearrangement joins TRBV4-1 to TRBJ1-2; D might be TRBD1 (5 bases). CDR1 is MGHRA, CDR2 YSYEKL, per germline. The CDR3 consists of 17 residues. V was cut by 4 bases and J by 0 bases, with 18 bases left in between. CDR3 bases: TGCGCCAGCAGCCCCTTGGGGCAGGGCTTAGCTAACTATGGCTACACCTTC. It specifies CASSPLGQGLANYGYTF.

This clonotype was counted ten times or more. This chain uses TRBV7-8 with TRBJ1-2; D gene unclear. The germline V gene encodes CDR1 SGHVS and CDR2 FQNEAQ. Trimming cost V 3 bases and J 0 bases, with 8 bases left between them. CDR3 length: 14 amino acids. The chain's CDR3 is CASSLRLTNYGYTF. DNA of the CDR3: TGTGCCAGCAGCTTGAGGTTAACTAACTATGGCTACACCTTC.

The rearrangement links TRBV12-5 to TRBJ2-1, with TRBD2 matching 9 bases. Per germline, CDR1 LGHNT and CDR2 FRNRAP. V dropped 0 bases and J dropped 8; count of bases not matched to a gene: 8. The length of the CDR3 is 16 residues. CDR3 residues: CASGLVAGGGEDEQFF. The CDR3, as DNA: TGTGCTAGTGGTTTGGTAGCCGGCGGGGGGGAGGATGAGCAGTTCTTC.

This sequence joins TRBV11-2 and TRBJ2-1; weak D call: TRBD2 (7 bases). The CDR3 extends over 14 amino acids. V lost 6 bases and J lost 9, with 18 bases in between. Germline CDR1 is SGHAT and CDR2 is FQNNGV. CDR3 in amino acids: CASRASGGLGEQFF. The CDR3 DNA reads as TGTGCCAGCAGGGCCTCCGGGGGGCTAGGTGAGCAGTTCTTC. The whole variable domain, filled in from reference TRBV11-2 and TRBJ2-1, reads EAGVAQSPRYKIIEKRQSVAFWCNPISGHATLYWYQQILGQGPKLLIQFQNNGVVDDSQLPKDRFSAERLKGVDSTLKIQPAKLEDSAVYLCASRASGGLGEQFFGPGTRLTVL.

Comment on this clonotype: This could be a read error, since a much larger clone is one nucleotide away. The chain couples TRBV7-8 to TRBJ2-2; tentative D call: TRBD1 (6 bases). This CDR3 region has 17 residues. Germline V lookup: CDR1 SGHVS, CDR2 FQNEAQ. The chain's CDR3 is CTSSFIRNRVSAGELFF. For the CDR3, the DNA is TGTACCAGCAGCTTTATTCGTAACAGGGTGTCGGCCGGGGAGCTGTTTTTT.

The chain links TRBV20-1 to TRBJ2-7; the match to TRBD2 covers 8 bases. Trimming took 5 bases from V and 0 from J; bases not matched to a gene: 3. CDR1 is DFQATT and CDR2 is SNEGSKA in the germline V gene (reference sequence). The CDR3 contains 13 residues. DNA for the CDR3: TGCAGTGCTCGGGGGGGAGACTCCTACGAGCAGTACGTC. It encodes CSARGGDSYEQYV.

The chain employs TRBV10-3 and TRBJ1-2; D not resolved. In germline, CDR1 is ENHRY, CDR2 SYGVKD. The CDR3 contains 14 residues. V gave up 0 bases and J gave up 1 base, with 6 bases separating them. CDR3 amino acids: CAISESKDNYGYTF. CDR3 coding DNA: TGTGCCATCAGTGAGTCGAAGGATAACTATGGCTACACCTTC.

The sample holds many counts of this clonotype. This chain links TRBV7-9 with TRBJ1-4; 11 bases match TRBD1. V shed 5 bases and J 7 bases; nucleotides not matched to a gene: 3. The germline gives CDR1 SEHNR, CDR2 FQNEAQ (reference sequence). The CDR3 is 14 amino acids. The CDR3 bases are TGTGCCAGCAGCAGAGGGACAGGGGGTGAAAAACTGTTTTTT. Its protein is CASSRGTGGEKLFF.

About this clonotype itself: At one end the junction does not follow the germline gene, possibly because of a read error. This chain uses TRBV25-1 with TRBJ1-1; TRBD1 aligns across 8 bases. This CDR3 contains 12 residues. Germline V gene lookup returns CDR1 MGHDK and CDR2 SYGVNS. This CDR3 reads CASSEPSGQGHF. CDR3 DNA sequence: TGTGCCAGCAGTGAACCCTCCGGACAGGGCCACTTT.

The chain joins TRBV20-1 to TRBJ2-7; D is possibly TRBD1 (6 bases). The CDR3 covers 11 residues. V was shortened by 6 bases and J by 10 bases, with 16 bases between the two germline ends. Germline V lookup: CDR1 DFQATT, CDR2 SNEGSKA (reference sequence). The CDR3 is CSAKQGRGQYV. The CDR3 bases are TGCAGTGCCAAACAGGGTCGGGGACAGTACGTC.

This clonotype was detected ten times or more. The CDR3 reads CASSLAAGGGYEQYF. In DNA, the CDR3 is TGTGCCAGCAGCTTGGCCGCAGGAGGGGGCTACGAGCAGTACTTC. V is TRBV5-4 and J is TRBJ2-7; possibly TRBD1 or TRBD2 for D (6 bases each). From germline, CDR1 is SGHNT and CDR2 YYREEE (reference sequence). This CDR3 region has 15 residues. With 0 bases removed from V and 3 bases from J, the gap between germline ends came to 13 bases.

This chain uses TRBV7-2 with TRBJ2-7; D may be TRBD2 (6 bases). Trimming took 8 bases from V and 5 from J, leaving 25 bases between them. The CDR3 has 16 residues. Germline CDR1 and CDR2: SGHTA and FQGNSA. CDR3 protein: CASCGGGNKPLDEQYV. The DNA for the CDR3 is TGTGCCAGCTGTGGTGGAGGGAACAAGCCTCTAGACGAGCAGTACGTC.

The rearrangement joins TRBV7-9 to TRBJ1-4, with TRBD1 identical over 7 bases. The CDR3 is made up of 16 amino acids. V was clipped by 5 bases and J by 6 bases; unmatched bases: 12. Germline CDR1 reads SEHNR; CDR2 reads FQNEAQ (reference sequence). CDR3 coding DNA: TGTGCCAGCAGCGGAGGGAGGGGGCCGTCTTATGAAAAACTGTTTTTT. It yields the protein CASSGGRGPSYEKLFF.

This clonotype was counted between two and nine times. The gene calls are TRBV7-6 and TRBJ1-3; 12 bases agree with TRBD1. The CDR3 runs 16 residues. CDR1 is SGHVS and CDR2 is FNYEAQ in the germline V gene. The V and J ends lost 8 bases and 3 bases, in that order; junction bases with no gene match: 8. As DNA, the CDR3 is TGTGCCAGCCCCTCCGGGACAGGGGGCGGTGGAAACACCATATATTTT. Protein: CASPSGTGGGGNTIYF.

The chain has TRBV12-3 or TRBV12-4 and TRBJ1-1; D possibly corresponds to TRBD1 (5 bases). This CDR3 is built from 15 residues. V lost 1 base and J 7 bases, leaving 16 bases between the germline ends. The CDR3 sequence is CASSLGEGPGFEAFF. CDR3 nucleotide sequence: TGTGCCAGCAGTTTAGGGGAGGGGCCGGGGTTTGAAGCTTTCTTT.

The chain uses TRBV5-4 and TRBJ1-2; a weak D match, TRBD1 (6 bases). The germline CDR1 and CDR2 sequences are SGHNT and YYREEE (reference sequence). The ends were cut back, 7 bases at V and 5 bases at J, with 18 bases in the middle. This CDR3 is 14 amino acids long. This CDR3 reads CASRSTGSEYGYTF. DNA for the CDR3: TGTGCCAGCCGGTCTACAGGGTCGGAATATGGCTACACCTTC. The entire variable domain, with the rest obtained from reference TRBV5-4 and TRBJ1-2, is as follows: ETGVTQSPTHLIKTRGQQVTLRCSSQSGHNTVSWYQQALGQGPQFIFQYYREEENGRGNFPPRFSGLQFPNYSSELNVNALELDDSALYLCASRSTGSEYGYTFGSGTRLTVV.

The chain recombines TRBV28 with TRBJ1-2; TRBD1 is a possible D gene (6 bases). The CDR3 extends over 14 amino acids. V was trimmed by 8 bases and J by 8 bases, leaving 21 bases between them. Germline loops: CDR1 MDHEN, CDR2 SYDVKM. CDR3 protein: CASFGGPLLGGYTF. In DNA form, the CDR3 reads TGTGCCAGCTTCGGGGGGCCCCTTCTCGGCGGCTACACCTTC.

The gene calls are TRBV6-6 and TRBJ2-3, with D unresolved. Germline-derived CDR1 and CDR2 are MNHNY and SVGAGI (reference sequence). The CDR3 totals 15 residues. V was clipped by 0 bases and J by 1 base, with 8 bases between them. The CDR3 protein is CASSYSRSGTDTQYF. The CDR3, as DNA: TGTGCCAGCAGTTACTCGAGAAGCGGCACAGATACGCAGTATTTT.